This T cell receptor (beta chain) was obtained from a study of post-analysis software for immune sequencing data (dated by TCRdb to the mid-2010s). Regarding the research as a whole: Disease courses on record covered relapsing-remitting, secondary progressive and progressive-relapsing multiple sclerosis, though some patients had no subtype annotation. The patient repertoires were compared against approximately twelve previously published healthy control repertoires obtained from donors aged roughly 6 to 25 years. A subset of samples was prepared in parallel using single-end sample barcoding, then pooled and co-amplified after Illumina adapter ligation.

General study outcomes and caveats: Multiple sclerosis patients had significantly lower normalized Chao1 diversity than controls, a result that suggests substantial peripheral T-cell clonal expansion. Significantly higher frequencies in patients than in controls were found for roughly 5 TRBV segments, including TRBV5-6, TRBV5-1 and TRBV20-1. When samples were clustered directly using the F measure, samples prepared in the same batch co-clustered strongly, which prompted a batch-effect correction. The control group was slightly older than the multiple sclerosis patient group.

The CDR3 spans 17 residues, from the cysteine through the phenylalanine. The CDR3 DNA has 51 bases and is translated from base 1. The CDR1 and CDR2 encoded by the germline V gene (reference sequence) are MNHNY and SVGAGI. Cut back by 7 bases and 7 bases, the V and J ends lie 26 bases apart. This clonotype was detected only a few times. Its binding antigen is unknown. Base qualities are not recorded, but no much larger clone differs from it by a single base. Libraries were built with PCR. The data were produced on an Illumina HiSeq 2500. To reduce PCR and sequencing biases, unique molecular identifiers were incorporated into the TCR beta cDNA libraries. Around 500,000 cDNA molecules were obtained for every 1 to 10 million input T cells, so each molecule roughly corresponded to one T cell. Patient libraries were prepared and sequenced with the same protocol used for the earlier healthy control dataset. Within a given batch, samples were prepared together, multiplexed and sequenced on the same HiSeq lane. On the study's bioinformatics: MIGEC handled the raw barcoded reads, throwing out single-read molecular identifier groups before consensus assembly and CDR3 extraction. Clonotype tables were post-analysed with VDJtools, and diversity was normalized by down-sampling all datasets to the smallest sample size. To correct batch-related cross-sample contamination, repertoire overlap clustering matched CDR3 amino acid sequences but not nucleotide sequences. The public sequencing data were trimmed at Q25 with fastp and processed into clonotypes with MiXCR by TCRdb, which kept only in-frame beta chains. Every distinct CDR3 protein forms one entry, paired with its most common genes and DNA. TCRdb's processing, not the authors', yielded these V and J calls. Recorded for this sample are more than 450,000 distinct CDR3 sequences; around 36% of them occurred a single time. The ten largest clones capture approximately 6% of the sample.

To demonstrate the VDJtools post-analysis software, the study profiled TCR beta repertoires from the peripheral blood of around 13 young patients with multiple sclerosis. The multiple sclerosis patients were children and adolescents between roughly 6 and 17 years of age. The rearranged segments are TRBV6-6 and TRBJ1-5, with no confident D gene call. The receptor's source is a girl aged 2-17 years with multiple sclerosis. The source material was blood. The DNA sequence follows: TGTGCCAGCACCTACTGGAAAGATGGGGTAGGGTGGCAGCCCCAGCATTTT. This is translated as CASTYWKDGVGWQPQHF.